This passage covers 29 T cell receptor beta chains from one sample sequenced in a study of blood T cells in healthy people across ages. A sample-barcoded 5' primer and a J-beta primer mix were used in a second PCR of about 7 to 12 cycles. TCRdb passed the 5' RACE reads through MiXCR, listing each CDR3 protein once. The data hold about 760,000 distinct CDR3 sequences, with 56% observed a single time. What was sequenced was blood. These receptors all stem from a man aged 40-50 years in good health.

The V call is TRBV5-1, the J call TRBJ2-1; D is ambiguous. The V gene's germline CDR1 is SGHRS and CDR2 YFSETQ. This CDR3 has 13 residues. The V end lost 4 bases, the J end lost 6 bases, and 11 bases lay between the germline ends. The CDR3 nucleotides are TGCGCCAGCAGCGTTGGTTCTGTCAATGAGCAGTTCTTC. Protein sequence: CASSVGSVNEQFF.

This clonotype showed up just once. V is TRBV5-1 and J is TRBJ1-4; 8 bases line up with TRBD1. From germline, CDR1 is SGHRS and CDR2 YFSETQ. V lost 0 bases, J lost 3 bases, and 7 bases stayed unmatched. The CDR3 loop spans 17 amino acids. The DNA of the CDR3 is TGCGCCAGCAGCTTGGCCCGACAGGGGTCGGCTAATGAAAAACTGTTTTTT. It specifies CASSLARQGSANEKLFF.

This rearrangement joins TRBV5-1 to TRBJ1-2; 7 positions agree with TRBD1. V trimming: 4 bases; J trimming: 7 bases; junction bases outside the gene matches: 16. The V gene's germline CDR1 is SGHRS and CDR2 YFSETQ. This CDR3 contains 16 residues. CDR3 DNA sequence: TGCGCCAGCAGCCCGGGTCGAGCAGGGGGTGTTGTTGGCTACACCTTC. It codes for CASSPGRAGGVVGYTF.

This sequence joins TRBV29-1 and TRBJ2-3; 10 bases are a match to TRBD1. V dropped 5 bases and J dropped 4; count of bases not matched to a gene: 9. CDR1 is SQVTM, CDR2 ANQGSEA, per germline. CDR3 length: 15 amino acids. DNA of the CDR3: TGCAGCGTTTTGCGGACAGGGGGGATCTCAGATACGCAGTATTTT. This codes for CSVLRTGGISDTQYF.

The gene calls are TRBV5-1 and TRBJ1-1; D gene unclear. V gave up 3 bases and J gave up 1 base, with 10 bases separating them. Germline CDR1 reads SGHRS; CDR2 reads YFSETQ. This CDR3 contains 14 residues. The CDR3 DNA sequence: TGCGCCAGCAGCTGGATAGGACGGAACACTGAAGCTTTCTTT. Amino acids: CASSWIGRNTEAFF.

This clonotype was seen ten or more times. The rearrangement links TRBV27 to TRBJ2-2; D gene ambiguous. Germline V gene sequence: CDR1 MNHEY, CDR2 SMNVEV (reference sequence). V gave up 8 bases and J gave up 2 bases, with 12 bases separating them. This CDR3 is built from 14 residues. CDR3 nucleotides: TGTGCCAGCGGCTGGATAGCTAACACCGGGGAGCTGTTTTTT. Translating it yields CASGWIANTGELFF.

This clonotype came up a few times. This chain uses TRBV10-3 with TRBJ1-2; a possible D gene is TRBD1 (5 bases). This CDR3 spans 16 amino acids. Trimming took off 4 bases at V and 6 bases at J, with 21 bases between the two ends. Germline V gives CDR1 ENHRY, CDR2 SYGVKD. CDR3 DNA: TGTGCCATCAGTGGGGAGGATGGGGACCCCTTTCATGGCTACACCTTC. Translation: CAISGEDGDPFHGYTF.

A single count supports this clonotype. This chain uses TRBV7-2 with TRBJ1-2, with D unclear. Germline CDR1 reads SGHTA; CDR2 reads FQGNSA. The CDR3 runs 13 residues. Deletions cut 5 bases from V and 5 bases from J, with 12 bases between. The CDR3 DNA reads TGTGCCAGCAGCGCTTCAGGATTTTATGGCTACACCTTC. Translation gives CASSASGFYGYTF.

The genes are TRBV4-2 and TRBJ2-3, with 13 positions matching TRBD2. CDR3 length: 17 amino acids. Germline V gene lookup returns CDR1 LGHNA and CDR2 YNFKEQ. V lost 2 bases and J lost 2; bases outside the gene matches: 4. The CDR3 region is CASSQQTSGRPTDTQYF. The CDR3 coding sequence is TGTGCCAGCAGCCAACAGACTAGCGGGAGGCCCACAGATACGCAGTATTTT.

The J gene is TRBJ2-1, the V gene TRBV11-2; D ambiguous. Germline V gene sequence: CDR1 SGHAT, CDR2 FQNNGV. The ends were cut back, 5 bases at V and 4 bases at J, with 15 bases in the middle. This CDR3 is 15 amino acids long. DNA for the CDR3: TGTGCCAGCAGCCCACGCGCGGACCGATACAATGAGCAGTTCTTC. Protein: CASSPRADRYNEQFF.

Here the CDR3 reads CSGGDDQPQHF. The CDR3, as DNA: TGCAGCGGTGGGGACGATCAGCCCCAGCATTTT. This chain links TRBV29-1 with TRBJ1-5; weak D call: TRBD1 (5 bases). The CDR3 runs to 11 residues. Germline loops: CDR1 SQVTM, CDR2 ANQGSEA. Trimming cost V 7 bases and J 5 bases, with 9 bases left between them.

The V call is TRBV2, the J call TRBJ2-7; perhaps TRBD2 as D (5 bases). The length of the CDR3 is 11 residues. Germline V CDR1 and CDR2: SNHLY, FYNNEI. The V end was cut by 4 bases, the J end by 7 bases, with 8 bases between. The CDR3, as DNA: TGTGCCAGCAGTGTCAGGAGGGAGCAGTACTTC. Its translation: CASSVRREQYF.

V gene TRBV20-1 combines with J gene TRBJ2-4; D unclear. The J call is uncertain, as TRBJ2-7 better fits the DNA end. The CDR3 has 11 residues. Germline-derived CDR1 and CDR2 are DFQATT and SNEGSKA (reference sequence). CDR3 DNA: TGCAGTGCCCCGTACACCTACGAGCAGTACTTC. As protein: CSAPYTYEQYF.

This clonotype was detected only a few times. V is TRBV4-3 and J is TRBJ1-6; D not certain. The CDR3 is 16 residues long. From germline, CDR1 is LGHNA and CDR2 YSLEER. V gave up 6 bases and J gave up 9 bases, with 21 bases separating them. The CDR3: CASSKGRQRSLSPLHF. CDR3 DNA sequence: TGCGCCAGCAGTAAAGGACGGCAGCGTTCCCTTTCACCCCTCCACTTT.

V usage is TRBV7-9 and J usage is TRBJ2-7; 11 nucleotides match TRBD2. The CDR3 is 15 residues long. In germline, CDR1 is SEHNR, CDR2 FQNEAQ (reference sequence). V gave up 3 bases and J gave up 6 bases; unmatched junction bases: 7. Here the CDR3 DNA reads TGTGCCAGCAGCTTTTCCTTTAGCGGGAGGGGCGAGCAGTACTTC. It codes for CASSFSFSGRGEQYF.

The sample holds a few counts of this clonotype. The chain has TRBV7-2 and TRBJ2-4; D ambiguous. The germline gives CDR1 SGHTA, CDR2 FQGNSA. The CDR3 has 14 residues. V gave up 5 bases and J gave up 6 bases, with 14 bases separating them. CDR3 amino acids: CASSRTGPPNIQYF. As DNA, the CDR3 is TGTGCCAGCAGCCGTACCGGGCCACCAAACATTCAGTACTTC.

The CDR3 sequence is CASSLFGVNRGGVTYEQYF. The CDR3 region has the DNA TGTGCCAGCAGTTTATTTGGTGTTAATAGGGGCGGGGTAACCTACGAGCAGTACTTC. This chain joins TRBV12-3 or TRBV12-4 and TRBJ2-4; D is perhaps TRBD2 (6 bases). The J call could be wrong; TRBJ2-7 is a better fit for the DNA end. This CDR3 spans 19 amino acids.

This clonotype was seen just once. One end of the junction is discordant with germline, which a read error may explain. V and J are TRBV13 and TRBJ2-5, with 9 bases aligning to TRBD1. Germline-derived CDR1 and CDR2 are PRHDT and FYEKMQ (reference sequence). The CDR3 totals 17 residues. The CDR3 region is CASSFQIRDRAGETRYF. The DNA for the CDR3 is TGTGCCAGCAGCTTCCAAATCCGGGACAGGGCTGGAGAGACCCGGTACTTC.

In this sample, this clonotype turned up once. A much larger clone lies a single base off, so this may be a read error. No conserved phenylalanine or tryptophan ends this CDR3, so it is likely a read error. The chain has TRBV20-1 and TRBJ2-5; D not resolved. The J call may be wrong; the DNA end is better matched by TRBJ2-7. CDR1 DFQATT and CDR2 SNEGSKA come from the germline V gene (reference sequence). The CDR3 runs to 14 residues. CDR3 region: CSAYIYPSSYEQYL. DNA for the CDR3: TGCAGTGCTTATATTTACCCCTCTTCCTACGAGCAGTACCTC.

This clonotype was detected only once. The V gene is TRBV10-3, the J gene TRBJ2-7, with no clear D. The V end was cut by 5 bases, the J end by 0 bases, with 14 bases between. Germline values: CDR1 ENHRY, CDR2 SYGVKD. The CDR3 has 15 residues. CDR3 bases: TGTGCCATCAGTCCTTCAGGCGGATTCTCCTACGAGCAGTACTTC. Protein sequence: CAISPSGGFSYEQYF.

J is TRBJ1-6 and V is TRBV7-8, with no clear D. The V and J ends lost 4 bases and 10 bases respectively, with 11 bases between them. Germline V gene sequence: CDR1 SGHVS, CDR2 FQNEAQ. The CDR3 loop spans 13 amino acids. The CDR3 spells CASSSPLGSPLHF. CDR3 nucleotides: TGTGCCAGCAGCTCCCCTCTAGGCTCACCCCTCCACTTT.

This clonotype was recorded a few times. The V call is TRBV14, the J call TRBJ2-2; D may be TRBD2 (5 bases). The CDR3 contains 17 residues. Trimming cost V 1 base and J 0 bases, with 12 bases left between them. Per the germline V gene, CDR1 is SGHDN and CDR2 is FVKESK. The CDR3 DNA sequence: TGTGCCAGCAGCCAAGTTTGGGGAGTAACGAACACCGGGGAGCTGTTTTTT. This encodes CASSQVWGVTNTGELFF.

The chain recombines TRBV4-1 with TRBJ1-2, with D hard to call. The CDR3 extends over 16 amino acids. The germline V gene has CDR1 MGHRA and CDR2 YSYEKL. The V end lost 4 bases, the J end lost 4 bases, and 19 bases lay between the germline ends. The DNA of the CDR3 is TGCGCCAGCAGCCTATCGAAGGTAGTCCAGAGCTATGGCTACACCTTC. Translation gives CASSLSKVVQSYGYTF.

This clonotype was detected only a few times. The CDR3: CASSVRFQGGELFF. The CDR3, as DNA: TGTGCCAGCAGCGTTCGGTTTCAGGGCGGGGAGCTGTTTTTT. The chain combines TRBV9 with TRBJ2-2; a weak D match, TRBD1 (5 bases). The length of the CDR3 is 14 residues. V lost 2 bases and J lost 7, with 12 bases in between. From germline, CDR1 is SGDLS and CDR2 YYNGEE.

The chain carries TRBV11-2 and TRBJ2-7; D is perhaps TRBD2 (5 bases). Germline CDR1 and CDR2: SGHAT and FQNNGV. This CDR3 contains 17 residues. Trimming cost V 2 bases and J 1 base, with 18 bases left between them. The CDR3 nucleotides are TGTGCCAGCAGCTTATTCAAGTTTGGCGGGCTTTCCTACGAGCAGTACTTC. This sequence encodes CASSLFKFGGLSYEQYF.

Remarks on this clonotype: One base away lies a much larger clone, so this may be a sequencing read error. The chain recombines TRBV9 with TRBJ2-7; TRBD2 might be the D (5 bases). With the DNA end fitting TRBJ2-5 better, the J assignment may be wrong. Germline assignment: CDR1 SGDLS and CDR2 YYNGEE. The CDR3 covers 14 residues. CDR3 DNA sequence: TGTGCCAGCCGCCCCCGGGATGTTTCGGAGACCCAGTACTTC. This encodes CASRPRDVSETQYF.

This clonotype was observed a handful of times. This rearrangement joins TRBV12-3 or TRBV12-4 to TRBJ2-1, with unresolved D. The CDR3 loop spans 13 amino acids. Trimming left V 4 bases short and J 10 bases short, with 14 bases between. The CDR3, as DNA: TGTGCCAGCAGTTCTTTTGTGGTTATGGAGCAGTTCTTC. Amino acid sequence: CASSSFVVMEQFF.

V usage is TRBV28 and J usage is TRBJ2-3, with TRBD2 matching over 9 bases. This CDR3 comprises 16 residues. The germline gives CDR1 MDHEN, CDR2 SYDVKM. The junction had 8 bases not matched to a gene; V was cut back by 2 bases and J by 5 bases. DNA for the CDR3: TGTGCCAGCAGTTTAATCGGCGGGAGGGCCATAGATACGCAGTATTTT. Residues: CASSLIGGRAIDTQYF.

This clonotype was counted only a few times. The chain combines TRBV5-1 with TRBJ1-2; 9 bases align to TRBD1. The V and J ends lost 1 base and 0 bases, in that order; junction bases with no gene match: 13. This CDR3 is 19 amino acids long. The germline V gene has CDR1 SGHRS and CDR2 YFSETQ. Here the CDR3 DNA reads TGCGCCAGCAGCTTGACGACAGGGGGTTCGTCTCTATCTAACTATGGCTACACCTTC. As protein: CASSLTTGGSSLSNYGYTF.